These 21 T cell receptor beta chains were sequenced from one sample in a study of graft-versus-host responses after intestinal transplantation. Their antigens remain unidentified. The assay was immunoSEQ multiplex PCR, and TCRdb's table has in-frame clones only and misses some. This table holds 45,000 to 50,000 clones, around 90% found once. The sample in question was unstimulated CD4+ T cells sorted from spleen or lymph node cells, obtained before transplant. The source is a human donor who was the organ donor for an intestinal transplant.

Notes on this clone: The sample holds other DNA sequences that translate to the same CDR3. This chain joins TRBV7-2 and TRBJ2-2; 13 bases line up with TRBD2. The CDR3 loop spans 16 amino acids. The V gene end was trimmed by 5 bases and the J gene end by 6 bases; junction bases not matched to a gene: 6. CDR1 and CDR2 from the germline V gene are SGHTA and FQGNSA. The CDR3 sequence: CASSRPGLAGPGELFF. In DNA, the CDR3 is TGTGCCAGCAGCAGACCGGGACTAGCGGGACCCGGGGAGCTGTTTTTT.

V is TRBV5-4 and J is TRBJ2-1, with 7 positions matching TRBD2. Germline values: CDR1 SGHNT, CDR2 YYREEE (reference sequence). V dropped 0 bases and J dropped 15; count of bases not matched to a gene: 6. The CDR3 loop spans 12 amino acids. In nucleotides, the CDR3 is TGTGCCAGCAGCTTGGAACCGGGACTACTGTTCTTC. Protein product: CASSLEPGLLFF.

This rearrangement joins TRBV5-6 to TRBJ2-3, with D tentatively TRBD1 (6 bases). CDR1 and CDR2 from the germline V gene are SGHDT and YYEEEE. The CDR3 spans 19 residues. The V end lost 4 bases, the J end lost 5 bases, and 29 bases lay between the germline ends. CDR3 region: CASSPTARRQGPHRDTQYF. The CDR3 DNA reads as TGTGCCAGCAGCCCCACGGCGAGGAGGCAGGGGCCGCACAGAGATACGCAGTATTTT.

The chain links TRBV15 to TRBJ1-5, with 11 bases that match TRBD1. The V gene's germline CDR1 is LNHNV and CDR2 YYDKDF (reference sequence). There are 16 residues in the CDR3. The J segment lost 4 bases and the V segment lost 5 bases, leaving 7 bases of the junction unmatched. CDR3 in DNA: TGTGCCACCAGCCTGGACAGGGGGCGCGGAAATCAGCCCCAGCATTTT. Translation gives CATSLDRGRGNQPQHF.

This chain joins TRBV11-2 and TRBJ2-3; 10 bases align to TRBD2. The V and J ends lost 5 bases and 1 base, in that order; junction bases with no gene match: 12. Germline V gene lookup returns CDR1 SGHAT and CDR2 FQNNGV. The CDR3 is made up of 18 amino acids. CDR3 in amino acids: CASSLSGRVMSGTDTQYF. In nucleotides, the CDR3 is TGTGCCAGCAGCCTGAGCGGGAGGGTAATGAGTGGCACAGATACGCAGTATTTT.

The V gene is TRBV10-3, the J gene TRBJ2-3; 13 positions match TRBD2. The ends lost 4 bases at V and 2 bases at J; junction bases unmatched: 6. The CDR3 loop spans 17 amino acids. Germline V gene data show CDR1 as ENHRY and CDR2 as SYGVKD. Here the CDR3 DNA reads TGTGCCATCAGTGGCGGACTAGCGGGAGCCCACACAGATACGCAGTATTTT. Its protein is CAISGGLAGAHTDTQYF.

J is TRBJ2-3 and V is TRBV4-3, with D uncertain. The V end lost 0 bases, the J end lost 4 bases, and 11 bases lay between the germline ends. CDR3 length: 15 residues. Germline values: CDR1 LGHNA, CDR2 YSLEER. This chain's CDR3 is CASSQDWEASDTQYF. CDR3 in DNA: TGCGCCAGCAGCCAAGATTGGGAAGCTTCAGATACGCAGTATTTT.

This sequence joins TRBV4-2 and TRBJ2-3, with 13 bases fitting TRBD2. The CDR3 sequence is 19 residues long. The V gene end was trimmed by 3 bases and the J gene end by 1 base; junction bases not matched to a gene: 10. Germline CDR1 LGHNA, CDR2 YNFKEQ. The CDR3 bases are TGTGCCAGCAGCCACCATCCGGGACTAGCGGGATACGGCACAGATACGCAGTATTTT. Encoded protein: CASSHHPGLAGYGTDTQYF.

The chain recombines TRBV6-5 with TRBJ2-7, with TRBD2 matching over 7 bases. Per the germline V gene, CDR1 is MNHEY and CDR2 is SVGAGI. The trim removed 4 bases at V and 1 base at J, leaving 4 bases unmatched. This CDR3 spans 14 amino acids. CDR3 amino acids: CASSSGTNSYEQYF. The CDR3 DNA reads TGTGCCAGCAGTTCCGGGACTAATTCCTACGAGCAGTACTTC.

This chain links TRBV25-1 with TRBJ2-1; 9 positions agree with TRBD1. The CDR3 has 14 amino acids. Germline CDR1 reads MGHDK; CDR2 reads SYGVNS. V was pared by 2 bases and J by 7 bases, with 3 bases of the junction left unmatched. The CDR3 region is CASSEPTGGNEQFF. For the CDR3, the DNA is TGTGCCAGCAGTGAACCGACAGGGGGAAATGAGCAGTTCTTC.

The chain joins TRBV5-1 to TRBJ1-3; TRBD1 matches 8 bases. The CDR3 is made up of 16 amino acids. After removal of 0 bases from V and 0 bases from J, the junction contained 2 bases not matched to a gene. Germline V gene lookup returns CDR1 SGHRS and CDR2 YFSETQ. CDR3 sequence: CASSLGQGSSGNTIYF. For the CDR3, the DNA is TGCGCCAGCAGCTTGGGACAGGGGAGCTCTGGAAACACCATATATTTT.

The chain couples TRBV5-1 to TRBJ2-5; TRBD2 agrees at 11 bases. The V segment lost 0 bases and the J segment 4 bases; nucleotides outside the gene matches: 5. This CDR3 is built from 16 residues. Germline loops: CDR1 SGHRS, CDR2 YFSETQ. Written as DNA, the CDR3 is TGCGCCAGCAGCTTGGGACTAGCGGGATATGGAGAGACCCAGTACTTC. It is translated as CASSLGLAGYGETQYF.

The chain combines TRBV7-2 with TRBJ2-7; no clear D. Trimming left V 5 bases short and J 2 bases short, with 7 bases between. This CDR3 spans 12 amino acids. Germline V gene data show CDR1 as SGHTA and CDR2 as FQGNSA. The CDR3 spells CASSPLAYEQYF. As DNA, the CDR3 is TGTGCCAGCAGCCCACTGGCCTACGAGCAGTACTTC.

This chain uses TRBV10-1 with TRBJ1-1; 7 bases agree with TRBD1. V lost 6 bases, J lost 0 bases, and 7 bases stayed unmatched. Germline V gives CDR1 WNHNN, CDR2 SYGVQD (reference sequence). The CDR3 has 15 residues. The CDR3: CASREGQTMNTEAFF. DNA of the CDR3: TGCGCCAGCAGAGAGGGACAGACCATGAACACTGAAGCTTTCTTT.

The chain employs TRBV9 and TRBJ2-3, with D tentatively TRBD1 (6 bases). The CDR3 has 16 amino acids. Germline CDR1 is SGDLS and CDR2 is YYNGEE. Trimming stripped 1 base from V and 1 base from J, with 13 bases between. The CDR3 DNA is TGTGCCAGCAGCGTAACCAACGGACAGCGCACAGATACGCAGTATTTT. It codes for CASSVTNGQRTDTQYF.

The DNA for the CDR3 is TGTGCCTGGAGTGGGACTTCAGATAATGAAAAACTGTTTTTT. Its translation is CAWSGTSDNEKLFF. The V and J genes are TRBV30 and TRBJ1-4; no reliable D call. CDR1 and CDR2 from the germline V gene are GTSNPN and SVGIG (reference sequence). The CDR3 length is 14 residues. The V end lost 1 base, the J end lost 4 bases, and 10 bases lay between the germline ends.

On this clone: Other DNA sequences in the sample encode the same CDR3. The rearrangement links TRBV28 to TRBJ2-3, with 10 bases fitting TRBD2. Looked up from germline, CDR1 is MDHEN and CDR2 is SYDVKM. There are 18 residues in the CDR3. V dropped 6 bases and J dropped 3; count of bases not matched to a gene: 15. The CDR3 loop is CASRWGLAGVLSTDTQYF. The CDR3 nucleotides are TGTGCCAGCAGATGGGGGCTAGCGGGAGTTCTAAGTACAGATACGCAGTATTTT.

This clone was seen once. The rearrangement joins TRBV11-3 to TRBJ2-3, with 8 bases identical to TRBD2. Germline CDR1 reads SGHNT; CDR2 reads YENEEA. This CDR3 has 14 residues. V trimming: 3 bases; J trimming: 4 bases; junction bases outside the gene matches: 3. Here the CDR3 DNA reads TGTGCCAGCAGCTTGGGGACTAGTTCAGATACGCAGTATTTT. It translates to CASSLGTSSDTQYF.

This rearrangement joins TRBV30 to TRBJ2-5; no reliable D call. Deletions cut 0 bases from V and 6 bases from J, with 14 bases between. Germline V lookup: CDR1 GTSNPN, CDR2 SVGIG (reference sequence). This CDR3 contains 14 residues. As DNA, the CDR3 is TGTGCCTGGAGTGTAGGGTGGGGTCGGAAGACCCAGTACTTC. The encoded protein is CAWSVGWGRKTQYF.

J is TRBJ2-2 and V is TRBV4-1; D perhaps matches TRBD1 (7 bases). Germline V gene lookup returns CDR1 MGHRA and CDR2 YSYEKL. Trimming removed 4 bases from V and 1 base from J, with 13 bases in between. This CDR3 is 16 amino acids long. The CDR3 bases are TGCGCCAGCAGCCCGACAGGGCGGGGGAACACCGGGGAGCTGTTTTTT. Its protein product is CASSPTGRGNTGELFF.

Here the CDR3 DNA reads TGTGCCAGCAGTCCCTCTAGCGGGAGGGCCGGGTGGACCGGGGAGCTGTTTTTT. It codes for CASSPSSGRAGWTGELFF. V is TRBV28 and J is TRBJ2-2; 12 bases are a match to TRBD2. J lost 5 bases, V lost 5 bases, and 12 bases had no gene match. This CDR3 is 18 amino acids long. Germline V gene data show CDR1 as MDHEN and CDR2 as SYDVKM.